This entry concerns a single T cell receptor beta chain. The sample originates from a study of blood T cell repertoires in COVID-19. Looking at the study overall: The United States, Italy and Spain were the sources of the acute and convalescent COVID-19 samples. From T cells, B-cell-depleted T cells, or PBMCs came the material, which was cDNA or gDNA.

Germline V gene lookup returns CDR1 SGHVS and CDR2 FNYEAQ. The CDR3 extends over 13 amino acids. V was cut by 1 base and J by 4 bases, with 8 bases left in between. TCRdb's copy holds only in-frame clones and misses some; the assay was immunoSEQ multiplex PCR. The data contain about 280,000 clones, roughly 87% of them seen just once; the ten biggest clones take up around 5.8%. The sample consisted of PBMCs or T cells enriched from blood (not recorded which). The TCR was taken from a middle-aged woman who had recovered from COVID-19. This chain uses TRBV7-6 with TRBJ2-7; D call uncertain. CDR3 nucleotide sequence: TGTGCCAGCAGCTTAGGTACCAGATACGAGCAGTACTTC. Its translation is CASSLGTRYEQYF.